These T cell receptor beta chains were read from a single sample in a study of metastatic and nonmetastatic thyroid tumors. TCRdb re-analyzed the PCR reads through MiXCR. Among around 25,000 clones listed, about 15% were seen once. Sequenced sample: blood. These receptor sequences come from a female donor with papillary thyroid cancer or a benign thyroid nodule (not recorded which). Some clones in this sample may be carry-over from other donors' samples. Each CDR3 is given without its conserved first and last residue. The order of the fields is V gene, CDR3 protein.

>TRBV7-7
ASSLGGAKTQY
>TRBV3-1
ASSQARVRQETQY
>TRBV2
ASIGRLDFSYEQY
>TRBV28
ATQGAGMGPYEQY
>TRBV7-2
ASSPRGANYGYT
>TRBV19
ASSTDSNQETQY
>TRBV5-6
ASSLGHHQETQY
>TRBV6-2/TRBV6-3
ASSPWDRGFDYEQY
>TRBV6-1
SSSWVSSYEQY
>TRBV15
ATIRTPGREHY
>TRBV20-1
SSRGTAASTYTQY
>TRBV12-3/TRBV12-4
ASSYRRVVSTDTQY
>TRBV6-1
ASSEVAGGFCEQF
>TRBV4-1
ASSSRDSDTEAF
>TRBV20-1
SANPYQETQY
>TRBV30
AWSMATNEKLF
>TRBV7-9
ASSLARSGAGELF
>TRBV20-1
SARDPSGRGYNEQF
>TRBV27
ASSQRQGQETQY
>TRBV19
ASSKAGQGGADTQY
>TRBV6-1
ASSPSGNQPQH
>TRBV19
ASSRTKGETQY
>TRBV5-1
ASSLVGQSWGNTIY
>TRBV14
ASSQWGGANTEAF
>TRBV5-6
ASSRQSNYGYT
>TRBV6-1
ASSDSLSYGYT
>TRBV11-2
ASSNHRGSDITRQY
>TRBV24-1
ATSDDRGHNQPQH
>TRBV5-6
ASSLRDRGYEQY
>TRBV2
ASSEWRANEKLF
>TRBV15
ATSRDPLEPQH
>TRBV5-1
ASSWTSGRARHNEQF
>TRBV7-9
ASRTYTGGDEQF
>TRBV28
ASSDGGHYEQY
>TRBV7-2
ASSLARDRGNQPQH
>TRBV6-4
ASSVGGGRAYNEQF
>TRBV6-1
ASSGTSGNTGELF
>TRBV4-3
ASSQERSATGELF
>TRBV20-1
SARLQGSTEAF
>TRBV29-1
SVVQMAGPSGNTIY
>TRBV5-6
ASSLVWGQGSGELF
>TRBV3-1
ASSQDLRGGIDEQF
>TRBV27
ASSFRGREGEQF
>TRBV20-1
SSNRFGRETQY
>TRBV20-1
SASYGGAGETQY
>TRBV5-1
ASSLGEGMTQH
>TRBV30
AWRGGRGTGEQY
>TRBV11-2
ASTYSYEQY
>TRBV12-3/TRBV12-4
ASSPPGGQLLQETQY
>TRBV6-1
ASGGLVVHEQF